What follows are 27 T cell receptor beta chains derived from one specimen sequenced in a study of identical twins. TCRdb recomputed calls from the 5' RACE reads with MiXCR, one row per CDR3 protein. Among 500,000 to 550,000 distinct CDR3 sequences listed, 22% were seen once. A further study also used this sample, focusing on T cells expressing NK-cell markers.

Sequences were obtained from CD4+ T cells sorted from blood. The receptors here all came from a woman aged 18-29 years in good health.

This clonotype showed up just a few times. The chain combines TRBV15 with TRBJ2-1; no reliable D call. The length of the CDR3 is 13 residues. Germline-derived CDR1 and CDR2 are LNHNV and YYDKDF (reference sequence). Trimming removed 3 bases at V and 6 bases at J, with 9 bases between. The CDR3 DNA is TGTGCCACCAGCAGGCCGACTGGCAATGAGCAGTTCTTC. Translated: CATSRPTGNEQFF.

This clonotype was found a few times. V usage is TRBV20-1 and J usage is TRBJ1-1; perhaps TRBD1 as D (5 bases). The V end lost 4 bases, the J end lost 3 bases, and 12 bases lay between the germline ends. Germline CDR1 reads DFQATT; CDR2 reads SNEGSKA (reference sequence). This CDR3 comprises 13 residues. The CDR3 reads CSATLQADTEAFF. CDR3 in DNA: TGCAGTGCTACGTTACAGGCCGACACTGAAGCTTTCTTT.

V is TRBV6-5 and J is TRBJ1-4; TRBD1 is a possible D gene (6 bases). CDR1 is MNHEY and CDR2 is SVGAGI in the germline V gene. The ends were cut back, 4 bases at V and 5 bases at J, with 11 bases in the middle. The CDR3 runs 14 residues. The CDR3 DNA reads TGTGCCAGCAGTTCGCCGGGACAAAATGAAAAACTGTTTTTT. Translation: CASSSPGQNEKLFF.

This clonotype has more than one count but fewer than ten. In DNA form, the CDR3 reads TGCGCCAGCAGCCAAGATCCGCGGGACAATGAGCAGTTCTTC. This encodes CASSQDPRDNEQFF. The chain employs TRBV4-3 and TRBJ2-1; D is perhaps TRBD2 (5 bases). V lost 0 bases, J lost 5 bases, and 8 bases lay in between. This CDR3 contains 14 residues. The V gene's germline CDR1 is LGHNA and CDR2 YSLEER.

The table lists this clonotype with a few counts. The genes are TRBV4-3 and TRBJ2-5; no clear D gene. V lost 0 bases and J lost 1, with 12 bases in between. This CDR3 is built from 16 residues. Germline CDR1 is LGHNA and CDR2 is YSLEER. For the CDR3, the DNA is TGCGCCAGCAGCCAAGAGAAGGGTGGACCCCAAGAGACCCAGTACTTC. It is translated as CASSQEKGGPQETQYF.

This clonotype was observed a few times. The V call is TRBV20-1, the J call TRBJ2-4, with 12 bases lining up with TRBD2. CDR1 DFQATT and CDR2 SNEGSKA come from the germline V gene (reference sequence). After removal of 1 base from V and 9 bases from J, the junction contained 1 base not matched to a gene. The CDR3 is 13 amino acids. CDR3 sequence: CSARGLAGVIQYF. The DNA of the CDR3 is TGCAGTGCTAGAGGACTAGCGGGAGTCATTCAGTACTTC.

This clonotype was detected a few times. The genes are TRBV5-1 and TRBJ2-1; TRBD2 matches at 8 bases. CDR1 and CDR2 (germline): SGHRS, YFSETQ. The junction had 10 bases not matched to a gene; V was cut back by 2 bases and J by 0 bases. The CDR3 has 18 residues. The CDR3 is CASSLAAGGLYSYNEQFF. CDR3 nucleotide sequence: TGCGCCAGCAGCTTAGCCGCGGGGGGCCTCTACTCCTACAATGAGCAGTTCTTC.

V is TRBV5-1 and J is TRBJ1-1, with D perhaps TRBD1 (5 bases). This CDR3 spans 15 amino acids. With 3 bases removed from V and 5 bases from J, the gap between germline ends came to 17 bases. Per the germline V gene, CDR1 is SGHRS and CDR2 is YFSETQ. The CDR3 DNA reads TGCGCCAGCAGCTATGGGACGGCTGTAGGTACTGAAGCTTTCTTT. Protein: CASSYGTAVGTEAFF.

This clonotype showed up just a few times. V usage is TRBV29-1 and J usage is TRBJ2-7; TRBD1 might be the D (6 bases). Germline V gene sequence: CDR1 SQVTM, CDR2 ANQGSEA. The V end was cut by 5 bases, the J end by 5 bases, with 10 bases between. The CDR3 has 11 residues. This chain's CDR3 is CSVNRDHEQYF. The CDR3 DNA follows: TGCAGCGTTAACAGGGATCACGAGCAGTACTTC.

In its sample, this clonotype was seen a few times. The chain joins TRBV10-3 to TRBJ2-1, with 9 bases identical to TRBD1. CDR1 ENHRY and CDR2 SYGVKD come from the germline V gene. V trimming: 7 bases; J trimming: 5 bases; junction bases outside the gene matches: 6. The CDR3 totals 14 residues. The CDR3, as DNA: TGTGCCATCAATCGGGGACAGGGCCACAATGAGCAGTTCTTC. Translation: CAINRGQGHNEQFF.

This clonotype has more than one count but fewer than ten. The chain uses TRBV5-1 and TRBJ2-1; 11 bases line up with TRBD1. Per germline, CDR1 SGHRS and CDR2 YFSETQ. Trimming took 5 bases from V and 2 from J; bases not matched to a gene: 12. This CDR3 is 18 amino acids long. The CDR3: CASSSVGSGQGAYNEQFF. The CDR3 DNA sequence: TGCGCCAGCAGTTCCGTCGGGTCGGGACAGGGGGCCTACAATGAGCAGTTCTTC.

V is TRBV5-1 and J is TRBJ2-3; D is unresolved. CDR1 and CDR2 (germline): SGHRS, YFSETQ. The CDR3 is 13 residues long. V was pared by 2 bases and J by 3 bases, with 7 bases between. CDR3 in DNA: TGCGCCAGCAGCTTCGGACCGACAGATACGCAGTATTTT. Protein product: CASSFGPTDTQYF.

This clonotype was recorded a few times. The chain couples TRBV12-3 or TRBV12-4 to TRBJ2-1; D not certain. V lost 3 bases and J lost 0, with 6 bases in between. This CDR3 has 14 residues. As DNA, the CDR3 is TGTGCCAGCAGTTTCGTGAGCTCCTACAATGAGCAGTTCTTC. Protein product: CASSFVSSYNEQFF.

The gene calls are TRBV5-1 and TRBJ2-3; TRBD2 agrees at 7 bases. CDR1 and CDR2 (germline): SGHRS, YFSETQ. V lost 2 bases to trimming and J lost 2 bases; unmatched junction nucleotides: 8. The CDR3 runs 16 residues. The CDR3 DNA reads TGCGCCAGCAGCTTAACTAGCGCGGGACTCACAGATACGCAGTATTTT. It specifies CASSLTSAGLTDTQYF.

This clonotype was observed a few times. The CDR3: CASSFGGARSYEQYF. Here the CDR3 DNA reads TGTGCCAGCAGTTTTGGGGGCGCGCGCTCCTACGAGCAGTACTTC. The rearrangement links TRBV12-3 or TRBV12-4 to TRBJ2-7; D may be TRBD1 (6 bases). There are 15 residues in the CDR3. With 3 bases removed from V and 0 bases from J, the gap between germline ends came to 12 bases.

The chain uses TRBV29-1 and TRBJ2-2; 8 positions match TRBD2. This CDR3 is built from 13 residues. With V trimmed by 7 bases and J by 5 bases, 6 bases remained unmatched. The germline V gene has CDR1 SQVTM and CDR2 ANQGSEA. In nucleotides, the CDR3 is TGCAGCGGGGGACTAGTGAGGACCGGGGAGCTGTTTTTT. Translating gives CSGGLVRTGELFF.

The CDR3 nucleotides read TGTGCCATCAGTAAGGAGACTAGCGGGACCGGGGAGCTGTTTTTT. It yields the protein CAISKETSGTGELFF. The chain uses TRBV10-3 and TRBJ2-2, with 10 bases that match TRBD2. The germline V gene encodes CDR1 ENHRY and CDR2 SYGVKD. V shed 5 bases and J 5 bases; nucleotides not matched to a gene: 5. The length of the CDR3 is 15 residues.

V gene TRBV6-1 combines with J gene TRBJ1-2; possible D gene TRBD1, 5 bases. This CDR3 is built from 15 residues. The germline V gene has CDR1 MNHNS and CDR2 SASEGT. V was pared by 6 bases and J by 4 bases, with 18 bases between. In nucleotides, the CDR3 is TGTGCCAGCAGAGCCCGGGACTCCTATAGCTATGGCTACACCTTC. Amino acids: CASRARDSYSYGYTF.

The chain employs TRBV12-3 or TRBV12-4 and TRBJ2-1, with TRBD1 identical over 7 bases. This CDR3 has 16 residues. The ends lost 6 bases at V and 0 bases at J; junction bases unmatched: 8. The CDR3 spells CASRRRQGSSYNEQFF. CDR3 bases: TGTGCCAGCAGACGCCGACAGGGAAGCTCCTACAATGAGCAGTTCTTC.

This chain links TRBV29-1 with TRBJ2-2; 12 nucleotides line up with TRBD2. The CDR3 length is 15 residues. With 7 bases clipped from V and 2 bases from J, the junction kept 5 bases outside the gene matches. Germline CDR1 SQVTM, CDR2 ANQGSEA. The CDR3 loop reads CSAGLAGLNTGELFF. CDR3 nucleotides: TGCAGCGCGGGACTAGCGGGCCTTAACACCGGGGAGCTGTTTTTT.

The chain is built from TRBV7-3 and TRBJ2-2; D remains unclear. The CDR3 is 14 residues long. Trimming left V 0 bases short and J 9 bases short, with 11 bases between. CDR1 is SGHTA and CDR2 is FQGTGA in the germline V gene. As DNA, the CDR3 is TGTGCCAGCAGCTTAACGAGTCAGAACCGGGAGCTGTTTTTT. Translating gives CASSLTSQNRELFF.

CDR3 amino acids: CASSNWLGGKLFF. The CDR3, as DNA: TGTGCCAGCAGCAACTGGTTGGGAGGAAAACTGTTTTTT. V gene TRBV5-5 combines with J gene TRBJ1-4; D call uncertain. The CDR3 runs to 13 residues. The V gene lost 4 bases and the J gene lost 10 bases, with 14 bases spanning the gap. Looked up from germline, CDR1 is SGHKS and CDR2 is YYEKEE (reference sequence).

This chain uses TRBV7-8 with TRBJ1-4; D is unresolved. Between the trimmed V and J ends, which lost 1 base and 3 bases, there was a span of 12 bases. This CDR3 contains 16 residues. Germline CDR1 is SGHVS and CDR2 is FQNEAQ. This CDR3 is CASSLERRRANEKLFF. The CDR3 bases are TGTGCCAGCAGCTTAGAAAGGCGGAGAGCTAATGAAAAACTGTTTTTT.

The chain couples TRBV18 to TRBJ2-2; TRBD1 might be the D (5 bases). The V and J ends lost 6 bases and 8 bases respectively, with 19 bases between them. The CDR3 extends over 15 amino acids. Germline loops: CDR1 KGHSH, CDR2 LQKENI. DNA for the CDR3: TGTGCCAGCTCCCCTGACAGCCCTGGTGTTGGGGAGCTGTTTTTT. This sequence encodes CASSPDSPGVGELFF.

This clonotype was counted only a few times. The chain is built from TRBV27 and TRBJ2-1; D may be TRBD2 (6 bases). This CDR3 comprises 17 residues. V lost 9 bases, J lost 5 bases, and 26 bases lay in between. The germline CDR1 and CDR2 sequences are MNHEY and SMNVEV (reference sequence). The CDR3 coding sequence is TGTGCCAGTCTAAGCGTCGGTGAACAACTAGCCCACAATGAGCAGTTCTTC. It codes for CASLSVGEQLAHNEQFF.

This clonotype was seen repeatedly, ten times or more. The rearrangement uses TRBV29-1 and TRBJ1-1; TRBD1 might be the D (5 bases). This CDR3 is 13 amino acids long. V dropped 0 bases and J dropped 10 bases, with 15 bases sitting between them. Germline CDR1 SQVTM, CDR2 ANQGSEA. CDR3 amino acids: CSVEDGPVRAAFF. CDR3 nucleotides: TGCAGCGTTGAAGATGGTCCGGTCAGGGCAGCTTTCTTT. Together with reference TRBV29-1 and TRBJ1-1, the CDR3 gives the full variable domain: SAVISQKPSRDICQRGTSLTIQCQVDSQVTMMFWYRQQPGQSLTLIATANQGSEATYESGFVIDKFPISRPNLTFSTLTVSNMSPEDSSIYLCSVEDGPVRAAFFGQGTRLTVV.

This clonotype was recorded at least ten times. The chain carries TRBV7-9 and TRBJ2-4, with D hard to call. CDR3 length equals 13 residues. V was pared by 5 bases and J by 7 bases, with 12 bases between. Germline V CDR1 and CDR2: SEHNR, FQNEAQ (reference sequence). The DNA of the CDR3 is TGTGCCAGCAGCCTAGATGCTCGGAACATTCAGTACTTC. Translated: CASSLDARNIQYF.